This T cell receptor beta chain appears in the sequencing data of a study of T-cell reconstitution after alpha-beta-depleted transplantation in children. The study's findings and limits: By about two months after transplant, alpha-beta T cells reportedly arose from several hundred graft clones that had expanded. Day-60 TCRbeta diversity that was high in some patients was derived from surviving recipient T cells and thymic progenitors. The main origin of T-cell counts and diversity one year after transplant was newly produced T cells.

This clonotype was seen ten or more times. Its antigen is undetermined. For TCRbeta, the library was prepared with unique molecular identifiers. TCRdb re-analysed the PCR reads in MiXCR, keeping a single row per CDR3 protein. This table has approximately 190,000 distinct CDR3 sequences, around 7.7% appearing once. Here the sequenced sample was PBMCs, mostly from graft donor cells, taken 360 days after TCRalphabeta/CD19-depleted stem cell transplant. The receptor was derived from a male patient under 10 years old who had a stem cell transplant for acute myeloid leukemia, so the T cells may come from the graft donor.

CDR3 region: CASSLKPGGDTQYF. DNA for the CDR3: TGTGCCAGCAGCTTAAAGCCGGGGGGAGATACGCAGTATTTT. The chain uses TRBV7-8 and TRBJ2-3, with 7 positions matching TRBD2. This CDR3 comprises 14 residues. With 2 bases clipped from V and 5 bases from J, the junction kept 4 bases outside the gene matches. CDR1 and CDR2 (germline): SGHVS, FQNEAQ.